These 15 T cell receptor beta chains came from one sample sequenced in a study of blood T cells in healthy people across ages. Primed by a sample-barcoded 5' primer and a J-beta primer mix, a second PCR proceeded for 7 to 11 cycles. MiXCR, run by TCRdb on the 5' RACE reads, gives a single entry per CDR3 protein. In the table there are 870,000 or so distinct CDR3 sequences, around 28% of which are singletons. Sequenced material: blood. The source of these receptors is a woman of 80 years or more in good health.

Of note for this clonotype: A much larger clone differs by one base, so this may be a read error. The chain combines TRBV7-9 with TRBJ2-3, with 10 nucleotides matching TRBD2. This CDR3 spans 16 amino acids. V was pared by 4 bases and J by 4 bases, with 8 bases of the junction left unmatched. Germline CDR1 and CDR2: SEHNR and FQNEAQ (reference sequence). CDR3 amino acids: CASSYITSGVADTQYF. The DNA of the CDR3 is TGTGCCAGCAGCTATATTACTAGCGGGGTCGCAGATACGCAGTATTTT.

This chain links TRBV5-1 with TRBJ2-5; 8 nucleotides line up with TRBD2. The CDR3 is 14 residues long. V shed 4 bases and J 4 bases; nucleotides not matched to a gene: 6. Germline V lookup: CDR1 SGHRS, CDR2 YFSETQ. CDR3 sequence (DNA): TGCGCCAGCAGCCGGACTAGCAGGTCAGAGACCCAGTACTTC. Amino acids: CASSRTSRSETQYF. Using reference TRBV5-1 and TRBJ2-5 for the parts outside the CDR3, the full variable domain is KAGVTQTPRYLIKTRGQQVTLSCSPISGHRSVSWYQQTPGQGLQFLFEYFSETQRNKGNFPGRFSGRQFSNSRSEMNVSTLELGDSALYLCASSRTSRSETQYFGPGTRLLVL.

As to this clonotype: This may stem from a read error, because a much larger clone lies one nucleotide away. The CDR3 DNA sequence: TGTGCCAGCAGCTTAGCGGGGGGCGGGGATGAGCAGTTCTTC. Its protein is CASSLAGGGDEQFF. This chain connects TRBV7-2 to TRBJ2-1; tentatively, D is TRBD1 or TRBD2 (6 bases each). Deletions cut 0 bases from V and 8 bases from J, with 11 bases between. The CDR3 has 14 amino acids. Germline assignment: CDR1 SGHTA and CDR2 FQGNSA.

This clonotype was recorded at least ten times. This chain connects TRBV7-2 to TRBJ1-2; D call uncertain. Germline V CDR1 and CDR2: SGHTA, FQGNSA. V shed 5 bases and J shed 8 bases, with 18 bases lying between them. The CDR3 has 14 amino acids. CDR3 nucleotides: TGTGCCAGCAGCGCGGCCCCCATCAGAAGCGGCTACACCTTC. It yields the protein CASSAAPIRSGYTF.

This sequence joins TRBV20-1 and TRBJ1-5; 12 positions agree with TRBD1. Germline CDR1 reads DFQATT; CDR2 reads SNEGSKA (reference sequence). With 5 bases clipped from V and 4 bases from J, the junction kept 6 bases outside the gene matches. There are 15 residues in the CDR3. Here the CDR3 DNA reads TGCAGTGCTCCCGGGACAGGGGGCGAGAATCAGCCCCAGCATTTT. Its translation is CSAPGTGGENQPQHF.

The chain carries TRBV7-2 and TRBJ2-1; the D gene is possibly TRBD2 (7 bases). This CDR3 spans 13 amino acids. Per the germline V gene, CDR1 is SGHTA and CDR2 is FQGNSA. V lost 5 bases and J 8 bases, leaving 13 bases between the germline ends. The CDR3 loop is CASSVPGGHEQFF. In DNA form, the CDR3 reads TGTGCCAGCAGCGTTCCGGGGGGCCATGAGCAGTTCTTC.

This clonotype was found many times. The V and J genes are TRBV9 and TRBJ2-1; no firm D call. The CDR3 length is 12 residues. Germline CDR1 is SGDLS and CDR2 is YYNGEE. Trimming shortened V by 0 bases and J by 6 bases, and 4 bases separated the two germline ends. CDR3 nucleotides: TGTGCCAGCAGCGTAGCTTCCAATGAGCAGTTCTTC. Its protein is CASSVASNEQFF. The full variable domain, completed using reference TRBV9 and TRBJ2-1, is DSGVTQTPKHLITATGQRVTLRCSPRSGDLSVYWYQQSLDQGLQFLIQYYNGEERAKGNILERFSAQQFPDLHSELNLSSLELGDSALYFCASSVASNEQFFGPGTRLTVL.

This clonotype was seen only a few times. The chain joins TRBV10-3 to TRBJ1-2; no clear D gene. The CDR3 runs to 18 residues. Germline CDR1 is ENHRY and CDR2 is SYGVKD. Trimming removed 6 bases from V and 8 bases from J, with 31 bases in between. The CDR3 reads CAIRMGPVGSEIFGGYTF. The CDR3 region has the DNA TGTGCCATCAGAATGGGCCCGGTGGGCAGTGAGATATTCGGCGGCTACACCTTC.

This clonotype was counted at least ten times. The V gene is TRBV5-1, the J gene TRBJ2-3; D gene unclear. CDR1 and CDR2 (germline): SGHRS, YFSETQ. The germline V and J ends were trimmed by 3 bases and 7 bases, with 9 bases remaining between them. The CDR3 runs 12 residues. The DNA of the CDR3 is TGCGCCAGCAGCTCTGACTCAAATACGCAGTATTTT. Protein sequence: CASSSDSNTQYF.

Concerning this clonotype itself: Possible read error: a much larger clone is one base away. V is TRBV25-1 and J is TRBJ2-5; the match to TRBD1 covers 9 bases. The V gene's germline CDR1 is MGHDK and CDR2 SYGVNS. The CDR3 spans 15 residues. Trimming cost V 1 base and J 3 bases; bases outside gene matches: 3. CDR3 residues: CASSEWDRAEETQYF. For the CDR3, the DNA is TGTGCCAGCAGTGAATGGGACAGGGCCGAAGAGACCCAGTACTTC.

The V gene is TRBV18, the J gene TRBJ2-2, with a tentative D call TRBD1 (5 bases). The V end lost 3 bases, the J end lost 0 bases, and 8 bases lay between the germline ends. Germline CDR1 is KGHSH and CDR2 is LQKENI. CDR3 size: 15 residues. CDR3 DNA sequence: TGTGCCAGCTCACCGGACATTTCGAACACCGGGGAGCTGTTTTTT. It yields the protein CASSPDISNTGELFF.

This clonotype was found many times. This rearrangement joins TRBV20-1 to TRBJ2-3, with 11 nucleotides matching TRBD2. Germline lookup yields CDR1 DFQATT and CDR2 SNEGSKA (reference sequence). CDR3 length equals 13 residues. Trimming took 3 bases from V and 4 from J; bases not matched to a gene: 0. CDR3 amino acids: CSARTSGADTQYF. The CDR3 DNA reads as TGCAGTGCTAGGACTAGCGGGGCAGATACGCAGTATTTT.

Notes on this clonotype: A clone one base away is much larger, so this may be a read error. The chain employs TRBV20-1 and TRBJ2-3; D not resolved. V was cut by 8 bases and J by 0 bases, with 15 bases left in between. The CDR3 is made up of 14 amino acids. Germline CDR1 DFQATT, CDR2 SNEGSKA (reference sequence). CDR3 sequence reads: CSTFLNPSTDTQYF. CDR3 DNA: TGCAGTACTTTCCTCAACCCTAGCACAGATACGCAGTATTTT.

This clonotype showed up many times. The chain links TRBV6-6 to TRBJ2-1; 10 nucleotides align to TRBD2. Losses at the gene ends were 0 bases for V and 8 bases for J; bases not matched to a gene: 13. The CDR3 totals 18 residues. Germline CDR1 reads MNHNY; CDR2 reads SVGAGI (reference sequence). The CDR3 sequence is CASSYSGPGAGGRYEQFF. In DNA form, the CDR3 reads TGTGCCAGCAGTTACTCCGGCCCGGGAGCGGGGGGGCGGTATGAGCAGTTCTTC.

This chain uses TRBV11-3 with TRBJ1-1; D call uncertain. In germline, CDR1 is SGHNT, CDR2 YENEEA. V was clipped by 0 bases and J by 3 bases, with 5 bases between them. The CDR3 extends over 13 amino acids. The CDR3 sequence is CASSLEEDTEAFF. Written as DNA, the CDR3 is TGTGCCAGCAGCTTAGAGGAGGACACTGAAGCTTTCTTT. Full variable domain (rest looked up from reference TRBV11-3 and TRBJ1-1): EAGVVQSPRYKIIEKKQPVAFWCNPISGHNTLYWYLQNLGQGPELLIRYENEEAVDDSQLPKDRFSAERLKGVDSTLKIQPAELGDSAVYLCASSLEEDTEAFFGQGTRLTVV.